This entry lists 27 T cell receptor beta chains sequenced from one sample in a study of shared clonotypes between healthy human individuals. Clones were sequenced by immunoSEQ multiplex PCR, and TCRdb holds only the in-frame ones, with some missing. The table has about 2.1 million clones, about 92% seen once; the top ten hold more than 1.5%. Naive CD8 populations comprised CD45RO-negative cells positively selected for CCR7, excluding terminally differentiated effector memory CD45RA+ cells. The source material was naive CD8+ T cells from PBMCs. The source of these receptors is a man between 18 and 29 years old in good health. Some clones in this sample may be carry-over from other donors' samples.

The rearrangement joins TRBV5-1 to TRBJ2-5; D gene unclear. Per germline, CDR1 SGHRS and CDR2 YFSETQ. Deletions cut 0 bases from V and 1 base from J, with 10 bases between. The CDR3 is 15 amino acids. The CDR3 sequence is CASSLEGLVQETQYF. The CDR3 region has the DNA TGCGCCAGCAGCTTGGAAGGGTTGGTCCAAGAGACCCAGTACTTC.

The chain employs TRBV29-1 and TRBJ2-6; 7 nucleotides align to TRBD1. From germline, CDR1 is SQVTM and CDR2 ANQGSEA. V shed 5 bases, J shed 0 bases, and the junction held 10 bases outside the gene matches. CDR3 size: 17 residues. The DNA of the CDR3 is TGCAGCGTTTTAACAAGGGACAGCTCCTCTGGGGCCAACGTCCTGACTTTC. Protein product: CSVLTRDSSSGANVLTF. Based on the CDR3 plus reference TRBV29-1 and TRBJ2-6, the full variable domain is SAVISQKPSRDICQRGTSLTIQCQVDSQVTMMFWYRQQPGQSLTLIATANQGSEATYESGFVIDKFPISRPNLTFSTLTVSNMSPEDSSIYLCSVLTRDSSSGANVLTFGAGSRLTVL.

V and J are TRBV28 and TRBJ2-3; D uncertain. V lost 3 bases and J 0 bases, leaving 7 bases between the germline ends. This CDR3 contains 14 residues. Germline-derived CDR1 and CDR2 are MDHEN and SYDVKM. The CDR3 DNA reads TGTGCCAGCAGTTTTCACAGTAGCACAGATACGCAGTATTTT. Amino acids: CASSFHSSTDTQYF.

The chain employs TRBV11-2 and TRBJ2-7; D is tentatively TRBD1 or TRBD2 (6 bases each). The V gene lost 5 bases and the J gene lost 5 bases, with 19 bases spanning the gap. Germline V gene data show CDR1 as SGHAT and CDR2 as FQNNGV. The CDR3 has 15 amino acids. CDR3 amino acids: CASSHRGRVRDEQYF. In DNA form, the CDR3 reads TGTGCCAGCAGCCACCGGGGGCGGGTACGTGACGAGCAGTACTTC.

This clone has only a few counts. Different DNA sequences within this sample yield the same CDR3. V and J are TRBV6-1 and TRBJ1-2, with 10 bases identical to TRBD1. V was clipped by 9 bases and J by 5 bases; unmatched bases: 3. The CDR3 is 12 residues long. CDR1 and CDR2 (germline): MNHNS, SASEGT. The CDR3 reads CASSDRGYGYTF. The CDR3, as DNA: TGTGCCAGTTCGGACAGGGGGTATGGCTACACCTTC.

This chain uses TRBV7-8 with TRBJ2-5, with TRBD1 matching 12 bases. The J call could be wrong; TRBJ2-7 is a better fit for the DNA end. There are 16 residues in the CDR3. The germline V gene encodes CDR1 SGHVS and CDR2 FQNEAQ. The CDR3 here is CASSLVLGQGAYEQYF. The CDR3 bases are TGTGCCAGCAGCTTGGTATTGGGACAGGGGGCGTACGAGCAGTACTTC.

The rearrangement uses TRBV30 and TRBJ2-7, with TRBD2 matching 13 bases. CDR1 GTSNPN and CDR2 SVGIG come from the germline V gene (reference sequence). The CDR3 covers 15 residues. V lost 3 bases, J lost 2 bases, and 4 bases stayed unmatched. The CDR3 sequence: CAWRLGTSGTYEQYF. The CDR3 region has the DNA TGTGCCTGGAGACTCGGGACTAGCGGGACCTACGAGCAGTACTTC.

This clone was detected once. This rearrangement joins TRBV7-9 to TRBJ1-1, with TRBD1 as a possible D gene (5 bases). V lost 5 bases and J lost 6, with 13 bases in between. In germline, CDR1 is SEHNR, CDR2 FQNEAQ (reference sequence). CDR3 length: 13 residues. CDR3 nucleotide sequence: TGTGCCAGCAGCCACCCCGGGGGACCTGAAGCTTTCTTT. Its translation: CASSHPGGPEAFF.

This chain joins TRBV10-3 and TRBJ2-2; D is ambiguous. V dropped 10 bases and J dropped 5 bases, with 17 bases sitting between them. CDR3 length equals 14 residues. CDR1 is ENHRY, CDR2 SYGVKD, per germline. The CDR3 nucleotides are TGTGCCACCGCTCGCAGACCCGAGACCGGGGAGCTGTTTTTT. It yields the protein CATARRPETGELFF.

J is TRBJ2-7 and V is TRBV19; a weak D match, TRBD2 (6 bases). The CDR3 runs 13 residues. The germline V gene encodes CDR1 LNHDA and CDR2 SQIVND (reference sequence). V was pared by 4 bases and J by 3 bases, with 10 bases between. The CDR3 loop reads CASSSRENYEQYF. In DNA form, the CDR3 reads TGTGCCAGTAGTAGTCGGGAGAACTACGAGCAGTACTTC.

The rearrangement links TRBV7-3 to TRBJ2-7; D is perhaps TRBD1 (6 bases). The CDR3 extends over 15 amino acids. V was trimmed by 5 bases and J by 2 bases, leaving 16 bases between them. Germline lookup yields CDR1 SGHTA and CDR2 FQGTGA. The CDR3 is CASSEGGPLAYEQYF. CDR3 DNA: TGTGCCAGCAGCGAAGGGGGACCCCTAGCCTACGAGCAGTACTTC. Together with reference TRBV7-3 and TRBJ2-7, the CDR3 gives the full variable domain: GAGVSQTPSNKVTEKGKYVELRCDPISGHTALYWYRQSLGQGPEFLIYFQGTGAADDSGLPNDRFFAVRPEGSVSTLKIQRTERGDSAVYLCASSEGGPLAYEQYFGPGTRLTVT.

V and J are TRBV6-5 and TRBJ2-5; D may be TRBD1 or TRBD2 (5 bases each). Looked up from germline, CDR1 is MNHEY and CDR2 is SVGAGI. This CDR3 is 15 amino acids long. Trimming stripped 5 bases from V and 5 bases from J, with 18 bases between. Here the CDR3 reads CASSPTRGAGETQYF. CDR3 DNA sequence: TGTGCCAGCAGTCCGACGAGGGGAGCCGGGGAGACCCAGTACTTC.

The chain uses TRBV5-1 and TRBJ2-3; TRBD2 agrees at 12 bases. Trimming removed 0 bases from V and 4 bases from J; junction bases left unmatched: 6. Looked up from germline, CDR1 is SGHRS and CDR2 is YFSETQ. The CDR3 is 17 residues long. The CDR3 is CASSLGLAGALADTQYF. CDR3 DNA: TGCGCCAGCAGCTTGGGACTAGCGGGAGCTTTGGCAGATACGCAGTATTTT.

With regard to this clone: Other DNA sequences from this sample encode an identical CDR3 as well. The CDR3 bases are TGTGCCAGCAGCTTAACTCGTACCGGGGAGCTGTTTTTT. Translated: CASSLTRTGELFF. This chain links TRBV7-8 with TRBJ2-2, with unresolved D. Germline V CDR1 and CDR2: SGHVS, FQNEAQ. This CDR3 comprises 13 residues. Trimming left V 2 bases short and J 5 bases short, with 6 bases between.

The V and J genes are TRBV29-1 and TRBJ2-1, with D maybe TRBD2 (6 bases). This CDR3 is 15 amino acids long. The germline V gene has CDR1 SQVTM and CDR2 ANQGSEA. V was shortened by 7 bases and J by 12 bases, with 28 bases between the two germline ends. For the CDR3, the DNA is TGCAGCGCCGCGACGATCGAGTCGGGGGTCCACGGGCAGTTCTTC. Its translation: CSAATIESGVHGQFF.

V and J are TRBV6-1 and TRBJ2-7; unclear D gene. Germline values: CDR1 MNHNS, CDR2 SASEGT. Trimming shortened V by 8 bases and J by 2 bases, and 7 bases separated the two germline ends. The length of the CDR3 is 11 residues. CDR3 amino acids: CASWMTYEQYF. CDR3 in DNA: TGTGCCAGCTGGATGACCTACGAGCAGTACTTC.

V is TRBV7-8 and J is TRBJ2-7, with 10 bases lining up with TRBD1. The CDR3 consists of 15 residues. Germline V CDR1 and CDR2: SGHVS, FQNEAQ. With 4 bases clipped from V and 3 bases from J, the junction kept 6 bases outside the gene matches. The CDR3 loop is CASSSGTGAFYEQYF. The CDR3 DNA reads TGTGCCAGCAGCTCTGGGACAGGGGCCTTCTACGAGCAGTACTTC.

The genes are TRBV27 and TRBJ2-3; 10 bases are shared with TRBD2. The germline CDR1 and CDR2 sequences are MNHEY and SMNVEV (reference sequence). The CDR3 length is 14 residues. With 8 bases clipped from V and 2 bases from J, the junction kept 4 bases outside the gene matches. The chain's CDR3 is CASGLAAHTDTQYF. The CDR3 coding sequence is TGTGCCAGCGGACTAGCGGCCCACACAGATACGCAGTATTTT.

The CDR3 sequence is CATSRVQGGSPEQYF. DNA of the CDR3: TGTGCCACCAGCAGAGTGCAGGGGGGAAGCCCCGAGCAGTACTTC. J is TRBJ2-7 and V is TRBV15; TRBD1 is a possible D gene (7 bases). Trimming removed 1 base from V and 6 bases from J, with 16 bases in between. The CDR3 length is 15 residues. Germline CDR1 reads LNHNV; CDR2 reads YYDKDF (reference sequence). The entire variable domain, with the rest obtained from reference TRBV15 and TRBJ2-7, is as follows: DAMVIQNPRYQVTQFGKPVTLSCSQTLNHNVMYWYQQKSSQAPKLLFHYYDKDFNNEADTPDNFQSRRPNTSFCFLDIRSPGLGDTAMYLCATSRVQGGSPEQYFGPGTRLTVT.

The rearrangement uses TRBV10-3 and TRBJ2-7, with TRBD2 as a possible D gene (6 bases). V lost 7 bases and J lost 4, with 17 bases in between. CDR1 and CDR2 from the germline V gene are ENHRY and SYGVKD. This CDR3 has 14 residues. This CDR3 is CAINPGTAGYEQYF. CDR3 DNA: TGTGCCATCAATCCCGGGACGGCGGGGTACGAGCAGTACTTC.

This clone was seen a single time. J is TRBJ2-3 and V is TRBV9; D remains unclear. Germline V gives CDR1 SGDLS, CDR2 YYNGEE. This CDR3 has 16 residues. V shed 4 bases and J shed 2 bases, with 17 bases lying between them. The DNA of the CDR3 is TGTGCCAGCAGCCTAGGGTCCGGTTTAACCACAGATACGCAGTATTTT. It is translated as CASSLGSGLTTDTQYF.

The V gene is TRBV6-1, the J gene TRBJ2-7; D not resolved. In germline, CDR1 is MNHNS, CDR2 SASEGT. V was pared by 5 bases and J by 3 bases, with 14 bases between. This CDR3 contains 14 residues. The CDR3 sequence is CASSFPDRYYEQYF. In nucleotides, the CDR3 is TGTGCCAGCAGTTTCCCCGACCGGTACTACGAGCAGTACTTC.

The chain joins TRBV7-9 to TRBJ1-3, with no clear D. Germline values: CDR1 SEHNR, CDR2 FQNEAQ (reference sequence). Trimming left V 6 bases short and J 2 bases short, with 17 bases between. The CDR3 has 16 amino acids. CDR3 protein: CASSPDVVGAGNTIYF. The CDR3 DNA reads TGTGCCAGCAGTCCAGATGTAGTCGGCGCTGGAAACACCATATATTTT.

The chain employs TRBV7-2 and TRBJ2-7, with D possibly being TRBD2 (6 bases). The CDR3 has 16 residues. Trimming cost V 2 bases and J 0 bases, with 14 bases left between them. Germline V gene data show CDR1 as SGHTA and CDR2 as FQGNSA. CDR3 nucleotides: TGTGCCAGCAGCTTATTGGCGGGACCTTACTCCTACGAGCAGTACTTC. Translated, it gives CASSLLAGPYSYEQYF.

This chain uses TRBV15 with TRBJ2-3; no firm D call. The CDR3 is made up of 12 amino acids. The V gene lost 8 bases and the J gene lost 6 bases, with 12 bases spanning the gap. Germline CDR1 LNHNV, CDR2 YYDKDF (reference sequence). CDR3 nucleotides: TGTGCCACCGGTCTTCTCCTGGATACGCAGTATTTT. Translating gives CATGLLLDTQYF.

This clone was picked up a small number of times. J is TRBJ2-1 and V is TRBV7-2; D call uncertain. V was trimmed by 5 bases and J by 0 bases, leaving 11 bases between them. From germline, CDR1 is SGHTA and CDR2 FQGNSA. The CDR3 spans 15 residues. CDR3 coding DNA: TGTGCCAGCAGCGGGATTTTGAGCTCCTACAATGAGCAGTTCTTC. Encoded protein: CASSGILSSYNEQFF.

The DNA of the CDR3 is TGCGCCAGCAGCCTGGGAGAGACACCCAGCTCCTACGAGCAGTACTTC. Residues: CASSLGETPSSYEQYF. The rearrangement joins TRBV5-1 to TRBJ2-7; D might be TRBD2 (5 bases). CDR3 length equals 16 residues. Trimming took off 4 bases at V and 0 bases at J, with 17 bases between the two ends. The germline V gene has CDR1 SGHRS and CDR2 YFSETQ.